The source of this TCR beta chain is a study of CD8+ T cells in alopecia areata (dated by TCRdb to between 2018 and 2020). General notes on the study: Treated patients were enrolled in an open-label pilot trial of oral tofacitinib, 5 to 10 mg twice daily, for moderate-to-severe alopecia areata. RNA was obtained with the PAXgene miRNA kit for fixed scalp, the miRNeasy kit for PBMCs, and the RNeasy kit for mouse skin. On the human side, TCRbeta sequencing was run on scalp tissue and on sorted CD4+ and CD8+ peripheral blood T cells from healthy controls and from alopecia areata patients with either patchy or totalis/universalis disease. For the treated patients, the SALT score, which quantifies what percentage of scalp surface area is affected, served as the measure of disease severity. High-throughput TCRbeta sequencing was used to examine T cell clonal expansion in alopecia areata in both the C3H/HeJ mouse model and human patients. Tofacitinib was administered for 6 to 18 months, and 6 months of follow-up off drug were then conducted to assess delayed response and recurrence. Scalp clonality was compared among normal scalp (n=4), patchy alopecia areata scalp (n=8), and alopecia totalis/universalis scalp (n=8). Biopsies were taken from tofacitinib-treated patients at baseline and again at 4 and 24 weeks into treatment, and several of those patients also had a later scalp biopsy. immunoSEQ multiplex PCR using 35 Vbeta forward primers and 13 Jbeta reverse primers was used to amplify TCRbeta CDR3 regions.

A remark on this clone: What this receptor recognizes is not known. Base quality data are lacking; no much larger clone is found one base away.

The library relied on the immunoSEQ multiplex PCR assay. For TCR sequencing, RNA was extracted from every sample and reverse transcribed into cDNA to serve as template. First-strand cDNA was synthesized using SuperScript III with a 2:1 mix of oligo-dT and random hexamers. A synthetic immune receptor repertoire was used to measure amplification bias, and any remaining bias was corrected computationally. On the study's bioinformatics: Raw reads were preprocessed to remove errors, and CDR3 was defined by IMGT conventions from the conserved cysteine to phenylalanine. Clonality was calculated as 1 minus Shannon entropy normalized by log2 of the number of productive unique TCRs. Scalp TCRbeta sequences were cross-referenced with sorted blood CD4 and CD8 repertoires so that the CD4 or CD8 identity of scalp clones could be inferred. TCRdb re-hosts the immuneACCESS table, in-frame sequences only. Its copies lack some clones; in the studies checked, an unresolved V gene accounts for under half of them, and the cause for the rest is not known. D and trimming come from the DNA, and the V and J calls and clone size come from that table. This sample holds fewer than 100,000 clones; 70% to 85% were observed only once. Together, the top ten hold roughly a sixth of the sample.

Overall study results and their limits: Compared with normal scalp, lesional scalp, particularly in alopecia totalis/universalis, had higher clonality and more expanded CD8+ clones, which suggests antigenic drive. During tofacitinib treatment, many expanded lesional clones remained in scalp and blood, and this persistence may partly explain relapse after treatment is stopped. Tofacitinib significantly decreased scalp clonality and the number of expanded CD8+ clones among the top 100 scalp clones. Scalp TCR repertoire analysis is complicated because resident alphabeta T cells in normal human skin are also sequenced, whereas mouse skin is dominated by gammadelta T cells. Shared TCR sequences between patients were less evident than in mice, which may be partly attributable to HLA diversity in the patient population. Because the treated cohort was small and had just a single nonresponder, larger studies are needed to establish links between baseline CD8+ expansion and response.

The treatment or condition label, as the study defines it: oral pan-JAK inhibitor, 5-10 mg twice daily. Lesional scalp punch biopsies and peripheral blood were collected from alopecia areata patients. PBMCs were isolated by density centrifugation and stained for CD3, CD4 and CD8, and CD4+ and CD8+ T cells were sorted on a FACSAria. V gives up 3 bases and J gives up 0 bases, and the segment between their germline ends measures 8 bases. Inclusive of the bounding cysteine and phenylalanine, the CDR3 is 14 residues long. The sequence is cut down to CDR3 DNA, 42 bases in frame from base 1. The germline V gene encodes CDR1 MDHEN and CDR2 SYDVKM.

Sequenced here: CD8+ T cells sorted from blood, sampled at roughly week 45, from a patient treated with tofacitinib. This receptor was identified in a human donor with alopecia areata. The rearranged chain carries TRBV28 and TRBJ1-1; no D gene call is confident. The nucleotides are TGTGCCAGCAGTTTTGGGCATCTGAACACTGAAGCTTTCTTT. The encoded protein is CASSFGHLNTEAFF.